The 5 T cell receptor beta chains given below trace back to one sample, sequenced in a study of T cells in Graves' hyperthyroidism and ophthalmopathy. RNA transcripts yielded amplified TCR beta CDR3 regions. An initial round of RT-PCR targeting the TCR CDR3 relied on the HTBI primer set. MiXCR was run by TCRdb on the multiplex PCR reads, yielding one entry per CDR3 protein. The table includes 300,000 to 400,000 distinct CDR3 sequences, roughly 13% detected once. Sequenced sample: blood. The receptors stem from a woman in her twenties or thirties with Graves' hyperthyroidism.

This clonotype has only a few counts. This sequence joins TRBV20-1 and TRBJ1-5; D is unclear. Germline-derived CDR1 and CDR2 are DFQATT and SNEGSKA (reference sequence). The CDR3 contains 14 residues. Between the trimmed V and J ends, which lost 5 bases and 4 bases, there was a span of 15 bases. Here the CDR3 reads CSAPTSGWNQPQHF. The CDR3 DNA is TGCAGTGCTCCGACCTCCGGTTGGAATCAGCCCCAGCATTTT.

This clonotype was picked up many times. The V and J genes are TRBV6-2 or TRBV6-3 and TRBJ2-3; TRBD2 agrees at 9 bases. The germline CDR1 and CDR2 sequences are MNHEY and SVGEGT. The V and J ends lost 5 bases and 2 bases, in that order; junction bases with no gene match: 2. The CDR3 has 14 residues. CDR3 sequence reads: CASSSGRSTDTQYF. The CDR3 DNA is TGTGCCAGCAGTAGCGGGAGGTCCACAGATACGCAGTATTTT.

This chain joins TRBV7-9 and TRBJ1-2; D is unclear. With 5 bases removed from V and 7 bases from J, the gap between germline ends came to 17 bases. Germline V gives CDR1 SEHNR, CDR2 FQNEAQ (reference sequence). This CDR3 has 14 residues. Written as DNA, the CDR3 is TGTGCCAGCAGCACCGAAGAGGGTGGTTTTGGCTACACCTTC. Protein: CASSTEEGGFGYTF.

In its sample, this clonotype was seen many times. The rearrangement uses TRBV28 and TRBJ1-2, with D uncertain. Looked up from germline, CDR1 is MDHEN and CDR2 is SYDVKM. The V end was cut by 5 bases, the J end by 6 bases, with 16 bases between. The CDR3 spans 14 residues. CDR3 nucleotide sequence: TGTGCCAGCAGTACCCAAGGTTCGGTGGATGGCTACACCTTC. This encodes CASSTQGSVDGYTF.

This clonotype was counted at least ten times. The gene calls are TRBV10-2 and TRBJ2-1; D call uncertain. V gave up 2 bases and J gave up 7 bases, with 3 bases separating them. CDR1 is WSHSY and CDR2 is SAAADI in the germline V gene. The CDR3 totals 11 residues. The CDR3 reads CASSEGNEQFF. In DNA, the CDR3 is TGCGCCAGCAGTGAGGGAAATGAGCAGTTCTTC.